One sample yielded the 17 T cell receptor beta chains listed below, sequenced in a study of blood T cell repertoires in COVID-19. TCRdb's copy holds only in-frame clones and misses some; the assay was immunoSEQ multiplex PCR. The profile shows 310,000 or so clones, around 83% of them singletons. Material: peripheral blood. These TCRs come from a woman aged 45-65 years with acute or convalescent COVID-19.

The V and J genes are TRBV30 and TRBJ2-5; TRBD1 is a possible D gene (6 bases). The CDR3 is made up of 13 amino acids. V was pared by 1 base and J by 5 bases, with 11 bases between. From germline, CDR1 is GTSNPN and CDR2 SVGIG (reference sequence). The CDR3 protein is CAWSGGLEETQYF. The CDR3 bases are TGTGCCTGGAGTGGGGGGCTGGAGGAGACCCAGTACTTC.

This rearrangement joins TRBV2 to TRBJ1-5; no clear D gene. V lost 4 bases and J lost 2, with 9 bases in between. The CDR3 runs to 14 residues. Germline V CDR1 and CDR2: SNHLY, FYNNEI. CDR3 DNA: TGTGCCAGCAGTGTAGAGTCGGGCAATCAGCCCCAGCATTTT. Amino acids: CASSVESGNQPQHF.

The chain recombines TRBV11-2 with TRBJ2-7; D is possibly TRBD1 (6 bases). In germline, CDR1 is SGHAT, CDR2 FQNNGV. Trimming removed 1 base at V and 4 bases at J, with 11 bases between. The CDR3 extends over 14 amino acids. The CDR3 loop is CASSLARGSYEQYV. The DNA for the CDR3 is TGTGCCAGCAGCTTAGCCAGGGGCTCTTACGAGCAGTACGTC.

Remarks on this clone: This sample includes further DNA sequences coding for the same CDR3. The gene calls are TRBV9 and TRBJ1-1; TRBD1 is a possible D gene (6 bases). V was cut by 0 bases and J by 4 bases, with 10 bases left in between. Germline V gene sequence: CDR1 SGDLS, CDR2 YYNGEE. The CDR3 runs to 14 residues. The CDR3 nucleotides are TGTGCCAGCAGCGTAGGCAGGGGCGGCACTGAAGCTTTCTTT. It specifies CASSVGRGGTEAFF.

This clone was detected only a few times. The chain uses TRBV6-5 and TRBJ1-4; 7 bases are shared with TRBD1. The CDR3 totals 13 residues. V lost 9 bases and J lost 3; bases outside the gene matches: 4. CDR1 is MNHEY, CDR2 SVGAGI, per germline. The CDR3 here is CASNRGANEKLFF. DNA for the CDR3: TGTGCCAGTAACAGGGGTGCTAATGAAAAACTGTTTTTT.

A few counts support this clone. V is TRBV12-3 or TRBV12-4 and J is TRBJ1-2, with D possibly TRBD1 on 6 matching bases. V lost 5 bases and J lost 4, with 11 bases in between. The CDR3 consists of 13 residues. The CDR3 sequence: CASSTGRSYGYTF. Written as DNA, the CDR3 is TGTGCCAGCAGTACAGGGAGAAGCTATGGCTACACCTTC.

This clone was counted a few times. The chain recombines TRBV5-1 with TRBJ1-4, with D tentatively TRBD1 (5 bases). CDR3 length equals 13 residues. Deletions cut 5 bases from V and 11 bases from J, with 16 bases between. Per the germline V gene, CDR1 is SGHRS and CDR2 is YFSETQ. The CDR3: CASSAWGDFKLFF. Written as DNA, the CDR3 is TGCGCCAGCAGTGCTTGGGGGGACTTCAAACTGTTTTTT. Full variable domain (rest looked up from reference TRBV5-1 and TRBJ1-4): KAGVTQTPRYLIKTRGQQVTLSCSPISGHRSVSWYQQTPGQGLQFLFEYFSETQRNKGNFPGRFSGRQFSNSRSEMNVSTLELGDSALYLCASSAWGDFKLFFGSGTQLSVL.

The V gene is TRBV6-1, the J gene TRBJ1-2; TRBD1 matches at 8 bases. The V segment lost 2 bases and the J segment 8 bases; nucleotides outside the gene matches: 10. This CDR3 has 15 residues. Looked up from germline, CDR1 is MNHNS and CDR2 is SASEGT. CDR3: CASSEPDRAMGGYTF. The CDR3 DNA reads TGTGCCAGCAGTGAACCGGACAGGGCAATGGGGGGCTACACCTTC.

The V call is TRBV7-3, the J call TRBJ2-5, with 10 nucleotides matching TRBD2. The germline V gene has CDR1 SGHTA and CDR2 FQGTGA. The CDR3 is 14 amino acids. Losses at the gene ends were 4 bases for V and 5 bases for J; bases not matched to a gene: 4. The CDR3 DNA reads TGTGCCAGCAGCTCCGGACTAGCGGCCGAGACCCAGTACTTC. Protein: CASSSGLAAETQYF.

The chain combines TRBV7-2 with TRBJ1-1; D is unclear. Trimming pared 3 bases from V and 7 bases from J, leaving 12 bases between. Germline V gene lookup returns CDR1 SGHTA and CDR2 FQGNSA. CDR3 size: 13 residues. The CDR3 DNA follows: TGTGCCAGCAGCTTGGGCAGGCCCAATGAAGCTTTCTTT. Translated: CASSLGRPNEAFF.

V and J are TRBV24-1 and TRBJ2-5, with D perhaps matching TRBD2 (6 bases). This CDR3 is 18 amino acids long. Between the trimmed V and J ends, which lost 4 bases and 0 bases, there was a span of 20 bases. The germline V gene has CDR1 KGHDR and CDR2 SFDVKD. CDR3 region: CATSDPGLGPLYQETQYF. The CDR3 DNA sequence: TGTGCCACCAGTGACCCGGGACTTGGGCCCCTTTACCAAGAGACCCAGTACTTC.

This clone was detected a few times. This sequence joins TRBV5-1 and TRBJ1-1; TRBD1 matches 7 bases. V trimming: 8 bases; J trimming: 5 bases; junction bases outside the gene matches: 12. The CDR3 has 14 residues. From germline, CDR1 is SGHRS and CDR2 YFSETQ. The CDR3 loop is CASLVRTGETEAFF. CDR3 DNA sequence: TGCGCCAGTCTGGTTCGCACAGGGGAAACTGAAGCTTTCTTT.

This clone was found a few times. The chain uses TRBV19 and TRBJ2-7; possible D gene TRBD2, 5 bases. V dropped 5 bases and J dropped 1 base, with 15 bases sitting between them. The V gene's germline CDR1 is LNHDA and CDR2 SQIVND (reference sequence). The CDR3 sequence is 15 residues long. The CDR3 is CASSGLLVPSYEQYF. In nucleotides, the CDR3 is TGTGCCAGTAGTGGCCTACTAGTACCATCCTACGAGCAGTACTTC.

The chain uses TRBV25-1 and TRBJ1-2, with D unclear. The CDR3 is 15 amino acids. V lost 1 base and J lost 1, with 10 bases in between. CDR1 MGHDK and CDR2 SYGVNS come from the germline V gene. CDR3 coding DNA: TGTGCCAGCAGTGAATTGTCCCCGGTTAACTATGGCTACACCTTC. This translates into CASSELSPVNYGYTF.

The chain carries TRBV19 and TRBJ2-7, with no clear D. Trimming removed 1 base from V and 12 bases from J, with 16 bases in between. Germline V gene data show CDR1 as LNHDA and CDR2 as SQIVND (reference sequence). The CDR3 length is 13 residues. CDR3 bases: TGTGCCAGTAGTATAGTTCGAGGTCCTTGGTTGTACTTC. Translating it yields CASSIVRGPWLYF.

The chain uses TRBV10-3 and TRBJ1-2; 10 bases line up with TRBD1. Germline-derived CDR1 and CDR2 are ENHRY and SYGVKD. The V segment lost 4 bases and the J segment 9 bases; nucleotides outside the gene matches: 2. The CDR3 loop spans 12 amino acids. The CDR3: CAISVDRGSYTF. In nucleotides, the CDR3 is TGTGCCATCAGTGTGGACAGGGGGAGCTACACCTTC.

The V call is TRBV27, the J call TRBJ2-7; D is possibly TRBD2 (6 bases). This CDR3 is 14 amino acids long. Germline loops: CDR1 MNHEY, CDR2 SMNVEV (reference sequence). V dropped 4 bases and J dropped 3 bases, with 13 bases sitting between them. CDR3 nucleotide sequence: TGTGCCAGCAGTTCCGCCCGGAGGGGCTACGAGCAGTACTTC. Amino acid sequence: CASSSARRGYEQYF.